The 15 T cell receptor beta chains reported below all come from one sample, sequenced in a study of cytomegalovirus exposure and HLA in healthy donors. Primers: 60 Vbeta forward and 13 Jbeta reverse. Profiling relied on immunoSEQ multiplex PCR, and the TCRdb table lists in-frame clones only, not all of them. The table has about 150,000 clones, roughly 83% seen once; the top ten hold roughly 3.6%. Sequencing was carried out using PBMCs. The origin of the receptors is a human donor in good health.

This CDR3 reads CASSLGGQSQETQYF. The CDR3 nucleotides read TGTGCCAGCAGCTTAGGAGGGCAGTCCCAAGAGACCCAGTACTTC. The chain is built from TRBV7-9 and TRBJ2-5; perhaps TRBD2 as D (5 bases). CDR3 length: 15 amino acids. V was clipped by 1 base and J by 1 base, with 10 bases between them. Germline V gene data show CDR1 as SEHNR and CDR2 as FQNEAQ (reference sequence).

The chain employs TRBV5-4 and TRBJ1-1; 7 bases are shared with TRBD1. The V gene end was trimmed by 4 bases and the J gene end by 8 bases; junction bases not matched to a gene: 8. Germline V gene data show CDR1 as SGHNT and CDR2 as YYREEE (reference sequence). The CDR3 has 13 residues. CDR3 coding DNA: TGTGCCAGCAGCGAACTCTACAGGGGCGAAGCTTTCTTT. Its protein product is CASSELYRGEAFF.

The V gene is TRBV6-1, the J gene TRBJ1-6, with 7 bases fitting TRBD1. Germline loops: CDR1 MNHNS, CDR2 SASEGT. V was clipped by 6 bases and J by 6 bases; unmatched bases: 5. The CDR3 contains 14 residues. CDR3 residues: CASSPDRVNSPLHF. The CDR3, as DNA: TGTGCCAGCAGCCCAGACAGGGTTAATTCACCCCTCCACTTT.

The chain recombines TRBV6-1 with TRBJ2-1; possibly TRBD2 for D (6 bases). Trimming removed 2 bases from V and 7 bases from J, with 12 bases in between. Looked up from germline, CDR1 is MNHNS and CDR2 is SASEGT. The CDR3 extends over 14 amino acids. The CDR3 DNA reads TGTGCCAGCAGTGAAAGACGGGGAGGTAATGAGCAGTTCTTC. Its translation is CASSERRGGNEQFF.

The CDR3 loop is CASSLEQGYVGEQYF. For the CDR3, the DNA is TGCGCCAGCAGCTTGGAACAGGGGTACGTCGGCGAGCAGTACTTC. This chain uses TRBV5-1 with TRBJ2-7, with TRBD1 identical over 7 bases. The CDR3 consists of 15 residues. CDR1 and CDR2 from the germline V gene are SGHRS and YFSETQ. The trim removed 0 bases at V and 6 bases at J, leaving 9 bases unmatched.

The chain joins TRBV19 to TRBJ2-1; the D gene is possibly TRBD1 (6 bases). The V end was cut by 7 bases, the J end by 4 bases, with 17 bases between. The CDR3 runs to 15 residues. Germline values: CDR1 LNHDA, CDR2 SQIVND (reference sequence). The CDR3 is CASTSTGLRYNEQFF. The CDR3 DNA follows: TGTGCCAGTACCTCCACAGGGCTGAGGTACAATGAGCAGTTCTTC. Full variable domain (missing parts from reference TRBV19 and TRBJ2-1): DGGITQSPKYLFRKEGQNVTLSCEQNLNHDAMYWYRQDPGQGLRLIYYSQIVNDFQKGDIAEGYSVSREKKESFPLTVTSAQKNPTAFYLCASTSTGLRYNEQFFGPGTRLTVL.

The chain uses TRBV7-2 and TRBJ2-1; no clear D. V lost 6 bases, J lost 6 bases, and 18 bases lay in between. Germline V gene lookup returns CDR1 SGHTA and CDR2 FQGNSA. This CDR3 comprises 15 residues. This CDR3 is CASSVIRGIANEQFF. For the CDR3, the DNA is TGTGCCAGCAGTGTTATAAGAGGCATCGCCAATGAGCAGTTCTTC.

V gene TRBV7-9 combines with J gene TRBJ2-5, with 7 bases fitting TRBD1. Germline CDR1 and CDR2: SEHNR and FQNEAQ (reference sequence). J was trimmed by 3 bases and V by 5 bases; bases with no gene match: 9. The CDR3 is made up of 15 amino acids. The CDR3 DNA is TGTGCCAGCAGCCATTGGGGGACAGTCGAAGAGACCCAGTACTTC. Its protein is CASSHWGTVEETQYF.

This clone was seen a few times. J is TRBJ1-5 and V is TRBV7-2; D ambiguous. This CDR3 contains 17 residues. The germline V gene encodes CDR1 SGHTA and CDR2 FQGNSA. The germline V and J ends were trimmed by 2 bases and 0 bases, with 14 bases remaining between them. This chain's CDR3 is CASSLFSGSYSNQPQHF. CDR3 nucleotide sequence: TGTGCCAGCAGCTTATTTTCGGGGAGTTATAGCAATCAGCCCCAGCATTTT.

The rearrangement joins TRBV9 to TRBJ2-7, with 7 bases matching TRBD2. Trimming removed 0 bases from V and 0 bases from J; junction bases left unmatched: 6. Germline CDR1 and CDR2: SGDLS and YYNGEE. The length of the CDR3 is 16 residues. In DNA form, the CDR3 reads TGTGCCAGCAGCGTAGGTCCAGCGGGGCACTCCTACGAGCAGTACTTC. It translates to CASSVGPAGHSYEQYF.

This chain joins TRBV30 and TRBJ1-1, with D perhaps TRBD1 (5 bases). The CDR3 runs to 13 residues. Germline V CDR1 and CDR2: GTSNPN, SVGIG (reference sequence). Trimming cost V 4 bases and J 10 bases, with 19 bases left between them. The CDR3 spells CAWINSAYRTAFF. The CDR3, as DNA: TGTGCCTGGATCAATTCAGCCTACAGGACAGCTTTCTTT. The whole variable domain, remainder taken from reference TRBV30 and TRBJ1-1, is SQTIHQWPATLVQPVGSPLSLECTVEGTSNPNLYWYRQAAGRGLQLLFYSVGIGQISSEVPQNLSASRPQDRQFILSSKKLLLSDSGFYLCAWINSAYRTAFFGQGTRLTVV.

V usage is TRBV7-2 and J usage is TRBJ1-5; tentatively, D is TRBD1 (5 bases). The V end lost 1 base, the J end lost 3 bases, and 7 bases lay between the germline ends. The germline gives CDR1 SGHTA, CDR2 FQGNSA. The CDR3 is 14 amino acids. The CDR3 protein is CASSLGTPNQPQHF. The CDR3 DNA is TGTGCCAGCAGCTTAGGGACACCCAATCAGCCCCAGCATTTT.

The CDR3: CASSLSQGILTYEQYF. DNA of the CDR3: TGTGCCAGCAGCTTGTCTCAGGGGATCCTAACCTACGAGCAGTACTTC. The chain links TRBV5-6 to TRBJ2-7, with a tentative D call TRBD1 (6 bases). V dropped 1 base and J dropped 2 bases, with 16 bases sitting between them. CDR3 size: 16 residues. Germline V gives CDR1 SGHDT, CDR2 YYEEEE.

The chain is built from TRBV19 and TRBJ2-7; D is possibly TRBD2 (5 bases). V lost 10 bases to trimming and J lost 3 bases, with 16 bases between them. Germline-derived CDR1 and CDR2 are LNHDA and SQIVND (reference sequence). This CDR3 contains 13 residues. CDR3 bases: TGTGCCACCGGAGGTGGAAGATACTACGAGCAGTACTTC. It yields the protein CATGGGRYYEQYF.

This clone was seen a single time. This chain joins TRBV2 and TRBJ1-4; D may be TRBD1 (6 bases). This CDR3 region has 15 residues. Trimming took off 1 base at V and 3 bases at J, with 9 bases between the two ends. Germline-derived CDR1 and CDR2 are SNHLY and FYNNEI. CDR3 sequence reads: CASSEGGRSNEKLFF. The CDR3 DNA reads TGTGCCAGCAGTGAAGGGGGGCGGTCTAATGAAAAACTGTTTTTT.